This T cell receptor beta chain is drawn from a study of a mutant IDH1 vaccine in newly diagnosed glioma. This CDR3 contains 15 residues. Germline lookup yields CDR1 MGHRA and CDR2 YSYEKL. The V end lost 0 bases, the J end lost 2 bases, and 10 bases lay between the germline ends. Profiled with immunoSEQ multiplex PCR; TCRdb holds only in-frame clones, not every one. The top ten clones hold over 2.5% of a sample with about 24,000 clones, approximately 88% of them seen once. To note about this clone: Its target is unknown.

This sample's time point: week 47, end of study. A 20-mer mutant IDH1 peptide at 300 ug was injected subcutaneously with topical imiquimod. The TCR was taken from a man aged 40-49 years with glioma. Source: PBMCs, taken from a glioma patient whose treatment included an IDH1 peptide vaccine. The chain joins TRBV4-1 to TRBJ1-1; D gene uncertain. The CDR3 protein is CASSQDLYGNTEAFF. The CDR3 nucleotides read TGCGCCAGCAGCCAAGATCTATACGGTAACACTGAAGCTTTCTTT.